This T cell receptor beta chain was captured in a study of CD8+ T cells in alopecia areata. Across the whole study: Treated patients were given 5 to 10 mg oral tofacitinib twice daily. The tofacitinib course ran for 6 to 18 months and was followed by 6 months off drug. Overall study results and limits: Elevated clonality characterized lesional scalp relative to normal scalp, particularly in alopecia totalis/universalis.

Concerning this clone itself: Its antigen is undetermined.

V was cut by 1 base and J by 8 bases, with 8 bases left in between. This CDR3 spans 12 amino acids. Germline V CDR1 and CDR2: SGHTA, FQGNSA. RNA was isolated and reverse transcribed to cDNA, the sequencing template. Sequenced by immunoSEQ multiplex PCR; TCRdb stores in-frame clones only, minus some. The sample holds about 250,000 clones, about 68% seen once. The sequence came from a human donor with alopecia areata. The specimen was CD4+ T cells sorted from blood, collected at week 0. The rearrangement links TRBV7-2 to TRBJ1-2; D unresolved. This CDR3 reads CASSLVLSGYTF. The CDR3 coding sequence is TGTGCCAGCAGCTTAGTGTTGAGCGGCTACACCTTC.